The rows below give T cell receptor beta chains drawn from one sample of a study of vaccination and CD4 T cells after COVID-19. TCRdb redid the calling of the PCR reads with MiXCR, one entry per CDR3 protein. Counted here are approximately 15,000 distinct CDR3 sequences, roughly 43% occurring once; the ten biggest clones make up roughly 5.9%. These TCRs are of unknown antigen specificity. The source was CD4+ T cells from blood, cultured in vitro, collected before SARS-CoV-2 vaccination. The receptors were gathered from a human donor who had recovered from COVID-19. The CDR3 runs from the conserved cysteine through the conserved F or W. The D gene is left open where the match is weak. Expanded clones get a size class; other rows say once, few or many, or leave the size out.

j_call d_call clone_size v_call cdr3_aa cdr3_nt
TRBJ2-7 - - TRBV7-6 CASSLDMYEQYF TGTGCCAGCAGCTTAGACATGTACGAGCAGTACTTC
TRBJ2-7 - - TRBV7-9 CASSLAFDYEQYF TGTGCCAGCAGCTTAGCGTTTGACTACGAGCAGTACTTC
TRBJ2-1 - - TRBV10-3 CAINPRAVSYNEQFF TGTGCCATCAATCCCAGGGCTGTTTCCTACAATGAGCAGTTCTTC
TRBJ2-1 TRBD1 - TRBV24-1 CATSDPNGRGYNEQFF TGTGCCACCAGTGATCCAAACGGCAGGGGGTACAATGAGCAGTTCTTC
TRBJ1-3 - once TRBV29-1 CSGTSGNTIYF TGCAGCGGGACCTCTGGAAACACCATATATTTT
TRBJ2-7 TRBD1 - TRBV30 CACTGTGSTYEQYF TGTGCCTGTACCGGGACAGGGTCGACGTACGAGCAGTACTTC
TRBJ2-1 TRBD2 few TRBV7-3 CASSPLPSGPYNEQFF TGTGCCAGCAGCCCGCTTCCTAGCGGTCCCTACAATGAGCAGTTCTTC
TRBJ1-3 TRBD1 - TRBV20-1 CSARRDRVEGNTIYF TGCAGTGCTAGGCGCGACAGGGTCGAAGGAAACACCATATATTTT
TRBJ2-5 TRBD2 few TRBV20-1 CSAPSGGAKTQYF TGCAGTGCCCCTAGCGGGGGGGCGAAGACCCAGTACTTC
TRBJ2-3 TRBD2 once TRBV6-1 CTSSSWSTSGTDTQYF TGTACCAGCAGCTCCTGGTCCACTAGCGGGACAGATACGCAGTATTTT
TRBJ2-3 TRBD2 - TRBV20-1 CSALGAGGSTDTQYF TGCAGTGCGCTCGGAGCGGGAGGGAGCACAGATACGCAGTATTTT
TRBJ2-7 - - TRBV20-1 CSASGRQKLYEQYF TGCAGTGCTAGTGGTCGACAGAAATTGTACGAGCAGTACTTC
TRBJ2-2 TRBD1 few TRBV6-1 CASHTGERDTGELFF TGTGCCAGCCATACAGGGGAAAGAGACACCGGGGAGCTGTTTTTT
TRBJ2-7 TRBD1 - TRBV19 CASRGQGAPEQYF TGTGCCAGTAGGGGACAGGGGGCCCCCGAGCAGTACTTC
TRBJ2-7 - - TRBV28 CASSQQGFRAYEQYF TGTGCCAGCAGTCAACAGGGTTTTCGGGCCTACGAGCAGTACTTC
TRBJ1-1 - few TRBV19 CASSAGAQAFF TGTGCCAGTAGCGCAGGGGCCCAAGCTTTCTTT
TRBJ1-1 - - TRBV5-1 CASSLDWGVNTEAFF TGCGCCAGCAGCTTGGACTGGGGCGTAAACACTGAAGCTTTCTTT
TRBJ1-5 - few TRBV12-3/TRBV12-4 CASSLDGYNQPQHF TGTGCCAGCAGTTTAGACGGCTACAATCAGCCCCAGCATTTT
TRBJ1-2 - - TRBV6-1 CASRDQLNYGYTF TGTGCCAGCAGGGATCAGTTGAACTATGGCTACACCTTC
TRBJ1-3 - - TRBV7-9 CASSLGGAGNTIYF TGTGCCAGCAGCTTAGGCGGGGCCGGAAACACCATATATTTT
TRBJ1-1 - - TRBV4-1 CASSQEIGASDSYTEAFF TGCGCCAGCAGCCAAGAGATAGGGGCCTCGGACTCTTACACTGAAGCTTTCTTT
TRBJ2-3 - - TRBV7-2 CASSSGYDTQYF TGTGCCAGCAGCTCAGGGTACGATACGCAGTATTTT
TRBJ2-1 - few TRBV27 CASSLKALGFNEQFF TGTGCCAGCAGTTTAAAGGCTTTGGGATTCAATGAGCAGTTCTTC
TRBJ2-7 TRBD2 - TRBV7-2 CASSPPSGPGGEQYF TGTGCCAGCAGCCCCCCTAGCGGACCGGGTGGAGAGCAGTACTTC
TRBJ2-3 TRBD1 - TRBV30 CAWSVGTATDTQYF TGTGCCTGGAGTGTAGGGACAGCCACAGATACGCAGTATTTT
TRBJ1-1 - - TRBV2 CASNLEIGVNTEAFF TGTGCCAGCAACCTGGAAATTGGCGTGAACACTGAAGCTTTCTTT
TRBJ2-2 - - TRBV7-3 CASSLVSGTGELFF TGTGCCAGCAGCTTAGTATCTGGCACCGGGGAGCTGTTTTTT
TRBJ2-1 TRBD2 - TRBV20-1 CSASFPSGGSYNEQFF TGCAGTGCATCTTTCCCCTCGGGGGGCTCCTACAATGAGCAGTTCTTC
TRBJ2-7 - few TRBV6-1 CATTVSGPSEQYF TGTGCCACCACGGTCTCCGGGCCTTCCGAGCAGTACTTC
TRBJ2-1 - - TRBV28 CASQDSRYNEQFF TGTGCCAGCCAGGACAGTAGGTACAATGAGCAGTTCTTC
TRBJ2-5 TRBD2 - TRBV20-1 CSASPSGDEETQYF TGCAGTGCTAGTCCTAGCGGGGATGAAGAGACCCAGTACTTC
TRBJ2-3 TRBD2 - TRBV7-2 CASSLQTSGTDTQYF TGTGCCAGCAGCCTACAGACTAGCGGGACAGATACGCAGTATTTT
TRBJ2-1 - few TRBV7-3 CASSLGPGSYNEQFF TGTGCCAGCAGCTTAGGCCCAGGCTCCTACAATGAGCAGTTCTTC
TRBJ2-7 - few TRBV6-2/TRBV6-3 CASSYLRDEQYF TGTGCCAGCAGTTACCTCCGTGACGAGCAGTACTTC
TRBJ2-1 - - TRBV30 CAWSIGGSYNEQFF TGTGCCTGGAGTATTGGGGGGTCCTACAATGAGCAGTTCTTC
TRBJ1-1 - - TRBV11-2 CASSRTWQGGKVNTEAFF TGTGCCAGCAGCCGGACCTGGCAGGGTGGAAAAGTGAACACTGAAGCTTTCTTT
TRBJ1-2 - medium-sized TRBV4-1 CASSPPRGDSNYGYTF TGCGCCAGCAGCCCTCCGAGAGGGGACTCGAACTATGGCTACACCTTC
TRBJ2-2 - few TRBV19 CASSLRAGELFF TGTGCCAGTAGTCTCCGGGCCGGGGAGCTGTTTTTT
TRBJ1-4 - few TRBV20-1 CSARDSRERGPSEKLFF TGCAGTGCTAGAGATTCCAGGGAAAGGGGCCCTAGTGAAAAACTGTTTTTT
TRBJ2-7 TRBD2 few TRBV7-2 CASSLQAGANEQYF TGTGCCAGCAGCCTCCAAGCGGGAGCTAACGAGCAGTACTTC
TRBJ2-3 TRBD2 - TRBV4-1 CASSQTPLAGPTDTQYF TGCGCCAGCAGCCAAACCCCACTAGCGGGACCTACAGATACGCAGTATTTT
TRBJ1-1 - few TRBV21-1 CASSKGRGDEAFF TGTGCCAGCAGCAAAGGGAGGGGGGATGAAGCTTTCTTT
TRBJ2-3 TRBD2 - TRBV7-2 CASSQKRGASHAADTQYF TGTGCCAGCAGCCAGAAGCGGGGGGCCTCACACGCGGCGGATACGCAGTATTTT
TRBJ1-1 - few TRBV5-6 CASSMVQGTEAFF TGTGCCAGCAGCATGGTCCAGGGCACTGAAGCTTTCTTT
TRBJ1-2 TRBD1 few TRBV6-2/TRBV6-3 CASIRDRGYGYTF TGTGCCAGCATCCGAGACAGGGGATATGGCTACACCTTC
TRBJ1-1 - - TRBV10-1 CASSEVRGSRTEAFF TGCGCCAGCAGTGAGGTCCGGGGGAGTCGGACTGAAGCTTTCTTT